This T cell receptor beta chain was identified in a study of blood T cells in healthy people across ages. With respect to this clonotype: Its antigen is still unknown.

Broader study findings: The study found more naive CD4+ cells and higher diversity in long-lived than aged donors. Significant beta diversity loss was already apparent by age around 40, declining roughly linearly.

With a J-beta primer mix and a sample-barcoded 5' primer, a second PCR ran about 7 to 11 cycles. MiXCR was run by TCRdb on the 5' RACE reads, yielding one entry per CDR3 protein. The sample includes 1.4 million or so distinct CDR3 sequences, approximately 39% of them seen just once. The CDR3 sequence is 16 residues long. The V end lost 0 bases, the J end lost 0 bases, and 12 bases lay between the germline ends. The germline V gene encodes CDR1 LGHDT and CDR2 YNNKEL (reference sequence). Each of the donors had 8 to 10 milliliters of peripheral blood drawn into EDTA-treated Vacutainer tubes. This TCR derives from a woman under 30 in good health. The chain carries TRBV3-1 and TRBJ2-7; D unresolved. Sequencing used blood. As DNA, the CDR3 is TGTGCCAGCAGCCAAGATCCTCGGATTATCTCCTACGAGCAGTACTTC. It translates to CASSQDPRIISYEQYF.